These T cell receptor beta chains were read from a single sample in a study of cytomegalovirus exposure and HLA in healthy donors. This table comes from immunoSEQ multiplex PCR, and its TCRdb copy is limited to in-frame clones, with some not included. The repertoire holds about 220,000 clones, with approximately 88% as singletons. Sequencing input: PBMCs. These receptors originate from a woman in her 30s in good health and CMV-seropositive. Both conserved end residues are part of each CDR3. A D gene is named only where the DNA matches it firmly. Not every row has a clone size; where given, it reads once, few, many or a size class.

>TRBJ2-7|TRBV11-2|-|-
CASSRAGAYEQYF
TGTGCCAGCAGCCGGGCAGGGGCCTACGAGCAGTACTTC
>TRBJ1-2|TRBV7-9|-|-
CASSLGNYGYTF
TGTGCCAGCAGCTTAGGCAACTATGGCTACACCTTC
>TRBJ2-7|TRBV11-3|-|-
CASSETIGFNEQYF
TGTGCCAGCAGCGAGACGATTGGTTTCAACGAGCAGTACTTC
>TRBJ1-1|TRBV6-5|-|-
CASSYSGAFLVAFF
TGTGCCAGCAGTTACTCGGGGGCCTTCCTCGTAGCTTTCTTT
>TRBJ1-5|TRBV28|-|-
CASSLWGSGQPQHF
TGTGCCAGCAGTTTATGGGGGTCCGGTCAGCCCCAGCATTTT
>TRBJ1-1|TRBV9|-|-
CASSVFSGNTEAFF
TGTGCCAGCAGCGTATTTTCAGGCAACACTGAAGCTTTCTTT
>TRBJ2-7|TRBV4-3|-|TRBD2
CASSQEPSGSSYEQYF
TGCGCCAGCAGCCAAGAACCTAGCGGGAGCTCCTACGAGCAGTACTTC
>TRBJ2-3|TRBV13|-|-
CASSLGRRTDTQYF
TGTGCCAGCAGTCTCGGGAGAAGAACAGATACGCAGTATTTT
>TRBJ2-4|TRBV6-5|-|-
CASSRGTAKNIQYF
TGTGCCAGCAGTCGCGGGACAGCCAAAAACATTCAGTACTTC
>TRBJ2-5|TRBV5-1|-|TRBD2
CASSFGTTQETQYF
TGCGCCAGCAGCTTCGGGACTACCCAAGAGACCCAGTACTTC
>TRBJ2-5|TRBV4-2|-|-
CASSHTSFSYQETQYF
TGTGCCAGCAGCCATACTAGCTTCTCGTACCAAGAGACCCAGTACTTC
>TRBJ1-4|TRBV30|-|-
CAWSGGTSGDEKLFF
TGTGCCTGGAGTGGTGGGACCTCCGGGGATGAAAAACTGTTTTTT
>TRBJ2-2|TRBV5-6|-|TRBD1
CASSWTGSTNTGELFF
TGTGCCAGCAGCTGGACAGGGTCAACGAACACCGGGGAGCTGTTTTTT
>TRBJ1-1|TRBV5-1|once|-
CASSLGAGSTEAFF
TGCGCCAGCAGCTTGGGCGCAGGCTCCACTGAAGCTTTCTTT
>TRBJ1-2|TRBV18|-|-
CASSPPGAYGYTF
TGTGCCAGCTCACCCCCGGGGGCCTATGGCTACACCTTC
>TRBJ1-1|TRBV2|-|-
CASRPGTGYTEAFF
TGTGCCAGCAGGCCTGGGACGGGCTACACTGAAGCTTTCTTT
>TRBJ1-5|TRBV28|once|TRBD1
CASSLRGRVGNQPQHF
TGTGCCAGCAGCCTGAGGGGGCGCGTGGGCAATCAGCCCCAGCATTTT
>TRBJ2-5|TRBV10-3|-|TRBD2
CAISEHTAGGETQYF
TGTGCCATCAGTGAGCATACGGCGGGAGGTGAGACCCAGTACTTC
>TRBJ2-2|TRBV27|-|-
CAGGATPGGELFF
TGTGCCGGAGGGGCCACCCCCGGCGGGGAGCTGTTTTTT
>TRBJ2-3|TRBV27|-|TRBD1
CASSWDRGADTQYF
TGTGCCAGCAGTTGGGACAGGGGAGCAGATACGCAGTATTTT
>TRBJ1-1|TRBV27|-|-
CASWHGVGEAFF
TGTGCCAGCTGGCATGGGGTTGGTGAAGCTTTCTTT
>TRBJ2-7|TRBV7-2|-|-
CASSWAQERGEQYF
TGTGCCAGCAGCTGGGCACAGGAAAGGGGCGAGCAGTACTTC